A single sample gave rise to the 15 T cell receptor beta chains below, sequenced in a study of blood T cell repertoires in COVID-19. The table came from immunoSEQ multiplex PCR; TCRdb's copy has only in-frame clones and leaves some out. The sample lists around 49,000 clones; over 85% were seen once. Sequences were obtained from peripheral blood. The receptors derive from a man between 60 and 75 years old with COVID-19, enrolled during active disease.

This chain joins TRBV28 and TRBJ2-5; 8 bases fit TRBD1. V lost 4 bases to trimming and J lost 9 bases; unmatched junction nucleotides: 7. CDR1 MDHEN and CDR2 SYDVKM come from the germline V gene. This CDR3 has 13 amino acids. The CDR3 DNA reads TGTGCCAGCAGTTATGGACAGGGAGGTGCCCAGTACTTC. Encoded protein: CASSYGQGGAQYF.

The chain uses TRBV19 and TRBJ2-7, with TRBD1 identical over 8 bases. Germline V gene lookup returns CDR1 LNHDA and CDR2 SQIVND (reference sequence). J gave up 5 bases and V 6 bases, and 15 bases lay outside the gene matches. CDR3 length: 16 amino acids. CDR3 loop: CASSHRTRQGRDEQYF. The CDR3 nucleotides read TGTGCCAGTAGCCATCGTACCAGACAGGGGAGAGACGAGCAGTACTTC.

The table lists this clone with a count of one. The J gene is TRBJ2-7, the V gene TRBV9, with 7 bases matching TRBD1. V shed 2 bases and J 5 bases; nucleotides not matched to a gene: 7. Germline CDR1 reads SGDLS; CDR2 reads YYNGEE. The CDR3 has 14 residues. The CDR3 coding sequence is TGTGCCAGCAGCGTGGGACAGCGAGCAAACGAGCAGTACTTC. Translating gives CASSVGQRANEQYF.

This sequence joins TRBV5-1 and TRBJ2-3; 9 positions agree with TRBD2. This CDR3 is 18 amino acids long. V shed 0 bases and J 9 bases; nucleotides not matched to a gene: 17. Germline CDR1 reads SGHRS; CDR2 reads YFSETQ. This CDR3 is CASSLGSGLAWASVTQYF. The CDR3 DNA reads as TGCGCCAGCAGCTTGGGAAGCGGACTAGCGTGGGCCTCGGTGACGCAGTATTTT. The whole variable domain, remainder taken from reference TRBV5-1 and TRBJ2-3, is KAGVTQTPRYLIKTRGQQVTLSCSPISGHRSVSWYQQTPGQGLQFLFEYFSETQRNKGNFPGRFSGRQFSNSRSEMNVSTLELGDSALYLCASSLGSGLAWASVTQYFGPGTRLTVL.

V and J are TRBV30 and TRBJ2-1; D perhaps matches TRBD2 (5 bases). V was clipped by 4 bases and J by 0 bases, with 7 bases between them. This CDR3 is built from 13 residues. Germline V gene data show CDR1 as GTSNPN and CDR2 as SVGIG (reference sequence). The CDR3 DNA is TGTGCCTGGACCGGGGACTCCTACAATGAGCAGTTCTTC. Residues: CAWTGDSYNEQFF.

V usage is TRBV9 and J usage is TRBJ2-3, with TRBD1 matching over 11 bases. V was pared by 3 bases and J by 3 bases, with 6 bases of the junction left unmatched. Germline-derived CDR1 and CDR2 are SGDLS and YYNGEE. The CDR3 is 16 residues long. CDR3 nucleotides: TGTGCCAGCAGCGCCCACGGGACAGGGGGTACAGATACGCAGTATTTT. Protein product: CASSAHGTGGTDTQYF.

The genes are TRBV18 and TRBJ2-7, with 11 bases lining up with TRBD2. Germline lookup yields CDR1 KGHSH and CDR2 LQKENI. CDR3 length: 15 amino acids. J gave up 5 bases and V 1 base, and 4 bases lay outside the gene matches. CDR3 sequence: CASSPRGLAGDEQYF. The CDR3 region has the DNA TGTGCCAGCTCACCACGTGGACTAGCGGGCGACGAGCAGTACTTC.

To note about this clone: Other DNA sequences in this specimen translate into the identical CDR3. The chain couples TRBV12-3 or TRBV12-4 to TRBJ1-2; D possibly corresponds to TRBD1 (6 bases). The CDR3 has 12 amino acids. V dropped 6 bases and J dropped 5 bases, with 10 bases sitting between them. CDR3 nucleotides: TGTGCCAGCAGCCCCCAGGGGTATGGCTACACCTTC. It translates to CASSPQGYGYTF.

This rearrangement joins TRBV19 to TRBJ1-6, with TRBD1 identical over 11 bases. V shed 5 bases, J shed 10 bases, and the junction held 4 bases outside the gene matches. The CDR3 totals 14 residues. CDR1 is LNHDA, CDR2 SQIVND, per germline (reference sequence). This chain's CDR3 is CASSPGQGGSPLHF. In nucleotides, the CDR3 is TGTGCCAGTAGTCCGGGACAGGGGGGGTCACCCCTCCACTTT.

In its sample, this clone was seen a few times. The V call is TRBV7-2, the J call TRBJ1-5; TRBD1 aligns across 7 bases. The germline V gene has CDR1 SGHTA and CDR2 FQGNSA. The V segment lost 4 bases and the J segment 6 bases; nucleotides outside the gene matches: 6. CDR3 size: 14 residues. CDR3 sequence reads: CASSSGGARQPQHF. CDR3 bases: TGTGCCAGCAGCTCAGGGGGAGCACGTCAGCCCCAGCATTTT.

This chain links TRBV5-1 with TRBJ1-4, with D perhaps TRBD1 (6 bases). The CDR3 length is 13 residues. V dropped 1 base and J dropped 7 bases, with 8 bases sitting between them. CDR1 SGHRS and CDR2 YFSETQ come from the germline V gene. This CDR3 reads CASSLPDSEKLFF. Here the CDR3 DNA reads TGCGCCAGCAGCTTGCCGGACAGTGAAAAACTGTTTTTT.

V is TRBV5-4 and J is TRBJ2-3, with 11 bases identical to TRBD1. Germline V CDR1 and CDR2: SGHNT, YYREEE (reference sequence). Losses at the gene ends were 2 bases for V and 1 base for J; bases not matched to a gene: 3. There are 16 residues in the CDR3. CDR3 residues: CASSFGTGGGTDTQYF. CDR3 nucleotides: TGTGCCAGCAGCTTTGGGACAGGGGGTGGCACAGATACGCAGTATTTT.

This clone was observed a single time. The chain links TRBV2 to TRBJ2-5, with unresolved D. CDR1 and CDR2 (germline): SNHLY, FYNNEI. The CDR3 spans 13 residues. Trimming removed 5 bases at V and 0 bases at J, with 7 bases between. The DNA of the CDR3 is TGTGCCAGCAGTCGAGAAAACCAAGAGACCCAGTACTTC. Amino acid sequence: CASSRENQETQYF.

The gene calls are TRBV12-5 and TRBJ2-7; TRBD1 matches 7 bases. The CDR3 runs 13 residues. The J segment lost 3 bases and the V segment lost 9 bases, leaving 8 bases of the junction unmatched. Germline V gene data show CDR1 as LGHNT and CDR2 as FRNRAP. The chain's CDR3 is CASTRDSYYEQYF. For the CDR3, the DNA is TGTGCTAGCACCCGGGACAGCTACTACGAGCAGTACTTC.

The chain uses TRBV19 and TRBJ2-2; 8 nucleotides match TRBD1. The V segment lost 3 bases and the J segment 2 bases; nucleotides outside the gene matches: 5. Germline V gene data show CDR1 as LNHDA and CDR2 as SQIVND (reference sequence). The CDR3 totals 16 residues. The CDR3 DNA sequence: TGTGCCAGTAGTATTAGACAGGGGAGTAACACCGGGGAGCTGTTTTTT. This gives the protein CASSIRQGSNTGELFF.